A selection of T cell receptor beta chains follows, all from one sample in a study of monozygotic twins with inflammatory bowel disease. TCRdb re-called the 5' RACE reads; every CDR3 protein appears as one record, without DNA. In all, the sample yields some 450,000 distinct CDR3 sequences. The sample consisted of blood. These receptors all come from a human donor with ulcerative colitis or Crohn's disease, or a healthy co-twin of an affected twin (not recorded which). Both conserved end residues are part of each CDR3. A clone size is listed for some rows: how often the clone was seen (once, few, many), or a class if it is expanded.

j_gene	abundance	v_gene	len	CDR3aa
TRBJ2-7	-	TRBV7-6	15	CASSLAGLAGYEQYF
TRBJ2-7	-	TRBV28	15	CASSYPAGMAYEQYF
TRBJ2-3	-	TRBV20-1	13	CSASRLYTDTQYF
TRBJ2-2	-	TRBV5-4	14	CASSLQDGTGELFF
TRBJ1-4	-	TRBV12-3/TRBV12-4	15	CASLGAGTPNEKLFF
TRBJ1-1	-	TRBV15	14	CATSRGSVNTEAFF
TRBJ1-5	-	TRBV10-1	19	CASSADRTGVLYSNQPQHF
TRBJ2-5	-	TRBV6-2/TRBV6-3	12	CASSYWEETQYF
TRBJ1-1	-	TRBV30	15	CAWVSSEGLHTEAFF
TRBJ1-6	-	TRBV20-1	14	CSARADRENSPLHF
TRBJ2-7	-	TRBV30	14	CAWTPEVTTYEQYF
TRBJ2-1	-	TRBV5-1	16	CASSFVSGRAFNEQFF
TRBJ2-2	-	TRBV20-1	13	CSAGTLDPGELFF
TRBJ2-7	-	TRBV5-1	15	CASSTGAGTFYEQYF
TRBJ1-2	-	TRBV20-1	14	CSAKPEGTNYGYTF
TRBJ2-1	-	TRBV7-2	13	CASSAGGVNEQFF
TRBJ2-7	-	TRBV7-2	15	CASSLLSAASYEQYF
TRBJ2-1	-	TRBV5-4	16	CASSFGGTTPYNEQFF
TRBJ2-1	-	TRBV20-1	14	CSAILAGGYNEQFF
TRBJ2-7	medium-sized	TRBV7-2	15	CASSLGGIPSYEQYF
TRBJ2-3	-	TRBV3-1	15	CASSRNVLPADTQYF
TRBJ1-4	-	TRBV19	14	CASSNSQRREKLFF
TRBJ2-1	-	TRBV5-5	15	CASSLGPNSYNEQFF
TRBJ1-6	-	TRBV2	15	CASVTDSSYNSPLHF
TRBJ1-6	-	TRBV20-1	16	CSAREGSSSYNSPLHF
TRBJ2-5	-	TRBV18	15	CASSPAGMYQETQYF
TRBJ2-1	-	TRBV5-1	15	CASSLVAGGGNEQFF
TRBJ1-2	-	TRBV9	15	CASSIRVFKEYGYTF
TRBJ1-5	-	TRBV5-1	12	CASSLDGQPQHF
TRBJ2-3	-	TRBV27	14	CASSTLRVTDTQYF
TRBJ2-1	-	TRBV12-3/TRBV12-4	15	CASRKSIVSGDEQFF
TRBJ2-2	-	TRBV6-5	18	CASSYSYSRLTNTGELFF
TRBJ2-2	-	TRBV28	15	CASSFAGVETGELFF
TRBJ2-4	-	TRBV7-9	12	CASSLAKERQYF
TRBJ2-2	-	TRBV12-3/TRBV12-4	13	CASRQTKTGELFF
TRBJ2-1	-	TRBV5-1	14	CASSLRTGRDEQFF
TRBJ2-7	-	TRBV4-1	15	CASSQLTSGNYEQYF
TRBJ1-1	-	TRBV5-1	15	CASSLVQGGNTEAFF
TRBJ2-3	-	TRBV20-1	14	CSATTGEGDDTQYF
TRBJ2-5	-	TRBV5-4	16	CASSLGQGVYQETQYF
TRBJ2-5	-	TRBV7-9	16	CASSLKGLAQLETQYF
TRBJ1-2	-	TRBV6-1	14	CASSSPVGFNGYTF
TRBJ2-7	-	TRBV7-2	14	CASAGGTGKDEQYF
TRBJ2-2	-	TRBV4-2	17	CASSQDAMLGNTGELFF
TRBJ1-5	-	TRBV7-3	16	CASSLTDRTSNQPQHF
TRBJ2-1	-	TRBV30	13	CAWSLGTVGEQFF
TRBJ2-2	-	TRBV12-3/TRBV12-4	13	CASTPIRSGELFF
TRBJ2-2	-	TRBV5-5	15	CASSLGEVYTGELFF
TRBJ1-1	-	TRBV2	11	CASSEWSEAFF